This T cell receptor beta chain was recorded in a study of cytomegalovirus exposure and HLA in healthy donors. Study observations and caveats: A few chains tied to CMV proved CMV antigen-specific in vitro.

Trimming pared 5 bases from V and 8 bases from J, leaving 18 bases between. The CDR3 is 14 residues long. Germline loops: CDR1 MNHEY, CDR2 SMNVEV (reference sequence). Data came from immunoSEQ multiplex PCR; TCRdb stores just in-frame clones and leaves some out. The sample lists about 160,000 clones, nearly 90% occurring once. With respect to this clone: The antigen remains undetermined.

The source of this sequence is a young man in good health and CMV-seropositive. Material for sequencing was PBMCs. The rearrangement links TRBV27 to TRBJ1-2; no firm D call. The CDR3 region has the DNA TGTGCCAGCAGTGGTCCGTCGAGCGGACTAGGCTACACCTTC. It is translated as CASSGPSSGLGYTF.